These 32 T cell receptor beta chains share one sample of origin, sequenced in a study of T cells after yellow fever vaccination. TCRdb fed the 5' RACE reads into MiXCR, producing one record per CDR3 protein. This table has hundreds of thousands of distinct CDR3 sequences, roughly 20% appearing once. This sample comprised PBMCs, obtained before the yellow fever booster vaccination. These receptors came from a man younger than 30 who received the YFV17D yellow fever vaccine.

The rearrangement joins TRBV3-1 to TRBJ2-5, with D unresolved. The CDR3 loop spans 13 amino acids. Germline loops: CDR1 LGHDT, CDR2 YNNKEL (reference sequence). The ends were cut back, 0 bases at V and 5 bases at J, with 7 bases in the middle. CDR3 loop: CASSQDADETQYF. CDR3 nucleotide sequence: TGTGCCAGCAGCCAAGATGCAGATGAGACCCAGTACTTC.

The V and J genes are TRBV29-1 and TRBJ2-3, with 10 bases lining up with TRBD2. This CDR3 comprises 17 residues. V shed 3 bases and J 1 base; nucleotides not matched to a gene: 10. Per the germline V gene, CDR1 is SQVTM and CDR2 is ANQGSEA. The CDR3 DNA reads as TGCAGCGTTGAGAGGGGTAGCGGGGGGCCTCGCACAGATACGCAGTATTTT. Its translation is CSVERGSGGPRTDTQYF.

This clonotype was detected a few times. This sequence joins TRBV20-1 and TRBJ2-2; 7 nucleotides agree with TRBD2. The trim removed 4 bases at V and 5 bases at J, leaving 10 bases unmatched. CDR3 length: 15 amino acids. Germline V gene data show CDR1 as DFQATT and CDR2 as SNEGSKA (reference sequence). As DNA, the CDR3 is TGCAGTGCTACGCAATACGGGGGGAGTACCGGGGAGCTGTTTTTT. It encodes CSATQYGGSTGELFF.

This clonotype showed up just a few times. The chain uses TRBV5-5 and TRBJ1-1; tentatively, D is TRBD1 (5 bases). Germline CDR1 is SGHKS and CDR2 is YYEKEE (reference sequence). The CDR3 contains 14 residues. V was trimmed by 3 bases and J by 3 bases, leaving 12 bases between them. CDR3 protein: CASSSSGGDTEAFF. In DNA, the CDR3 is TGTGCCAGCAGCTCGAGCGGGGGGGACACTGAAGCTTTCTTT.

This clonotype was seen a few times. The rearrangement joins TRBV5-1 to TRBJ2-5; 10 bases agree with TRBD2. V gave up 4 bases and J gave up 3 bases; unmatched junction bases: 6. Looked up from germline, CDR1 is SGHRS and CDR2 is YFSETQ. The CDR3 has 15 residues. The CDR3 DNA reads TGCGCCAGCAGCAGAAGCGGGGGGGCTGAAGAGACCCAGTACTTC. Translating it yields CASSRSGGAEETQYF.

This clonotype came up once. The chain links TRBV15 to TRBJ1-5, with D tentatively TRBD1 (6 bases). The CDR3 runs to 16 residues. Trimming left V 7 bases short and J 0 bases short, with 16 bases between. Germline loops: CDR1 LNHNV, CDR2 YYDKDF (reference sequence). This CDR3 is CATNPGAAYSNQPQHF. CDR3 DNA: TGTGCCACCAACCCAGGGGCGGCGTATAGCAATCAGCCCCAGCATTTT.

This clonotype showed up just a few times. The chain employs TRBV20-1 and TRBJ1-2; perhaps TRBD1 as D (6 bases). Looked up from germline, CDR1 is DFQATT and CDR2 is SNEGSKA (reference sequence). This CDR3 contains 13 residues. The CDR3 loop is CSGWGAMNYGYTF. The CDR3 nucleotides are TGCAGCGGTTGGGGGGCTATGAACTATGGCTACACCTTC.

This clonotype was counted a few times. The chain recombines TRBV12-5 with TRBJ2-7; TRBD2 matches 7 bases. CDR3 length: 13 residues. Germline CDR1 is LGHNT and CDR2 is FRNRAP. V shed 6 bases and J 2 bases; nucleotides not matched to a gene: 4. The CDR3 nucleotides read TGTGCTAGTGGAATGACTAGCACCTACGAGCAGTACTTC. It yields the protein CASGMTSTYEQYF.

In its sample, this clonotype was seen a few times. V usage is TRBV18 and J usage is TRBJ1-1; tentative D call: TRBD1 (5 bases). CDR3 length equals 17 residues. V was cut by 3 bases and J by 4 bases, with 21 bases left in between. Per the germline V gene, CDR1 is KGHSH and CDR2 is LQKENI. The DNA for the CDR3 is TGTGCCAGCTCACCCGGGCAGGGCTGGGGTAGAACCACTGAAGCTTTCTTT. It codes for CASSPGQGWGRTTEAFF.

This clonotype has at least ten counts. The chain uses TRBV7-9 and TRBJ2-3; 8 bases fit TRBD1. The ends lost 3 bases at V and 8 bases at J; junction bases unmatched: 25. The CDR3 sequence is 20 residues long. Germline V gene sequence: CDR1 SEHNR, CDR2 FQNEAQ (reference sequence). The CDR3 here is CASSFVGRGLLRKNLGTQYF. CDR3 in DNA: TGTGCCAGCAGCTTTGTCGGCAGGGGGCTTCTCCGAAAGAACCTAGGTACGCAGTATTTT.

This clonotype was seen more than once but under ten times. The rearrangement joins TRBV30 to TRBJ1-4; D may be TRBD1 (6 bases). V was clipped by 2 bases and J by 4 bases, with 14 bases between them. This CDR3 spans 15 amino acids. Germline CDR1 reads GTSNPN; CDR2 reads SVGIG (reference sequence). In DNA, the CDR3 is TGTGCCTGGAGTCGTGAGGGACACTTTAATGAAAAACTGTTTTTT. Its protein product is CAWSREGHFNEKLFF. Using reference TRBV30 and TRBJ1-4 for the parts outside the CDR3, the full variable domain is SQTIHQWPATLVQPVGSPLSLECTVEGTSNPNLYWYRQAAGRGLQLLFYSVGIGQISSEVPQNLSASRPQDRQFILSSKKLLLSDSGFYLCAWSREGHFNEKLFFGSGTQLSVL.

The chain is built from TRBV6-2 or TRBV6-3 and TRBJ2-1, with 10 bases identical to TRBD1. This CDR3 has 18 amino acids. The V gene's germline CDR1 is MNHEY and CDR2 SVGEGT. Losses at the gene ends were 1 base for V and 2 bases for J; bases not matched to a gene: 8. The CDR3 DNA sequence: TGTGCCAGCAGTTACTTCGGGGACAGGGGTTACGCCTACAATGAGCAGTTCTTC. Translated, it gives CASSYFGDRGYAYNEQFF.

In DNA form, the CDR3 reads TGTGCCAGCAGCTTGGACACCCGCTCCCACCAAGAGACCCAGTACTTC. Its translation is CASSLDTRSHQETQYF. The chain combines TRBV11-1 with TRBJ2-5, with D possibly TRBD1 on 5 matching bases. CDR1 and CDR2 from the germline V gene are SGHAT and FQDESV (reference sequence). CDR3 length equals 16 residues. V was cut by 3 bases and J by 0 bases, with 14 bases left in between.

The chain employs TRBV5-1 and TRBJ1-2, with a possible D match to TRBD1 (5 bases). Trimming removed 3 bases at V and 7 bases at J, with 16 bases between. The CDR3 consists of 14 residues. Germline lookup yields CDR1 SGHRS and CDR2 YFSETQ. CDR3 loop: CASSSNDSYFGYTF. As DNA, the CDR3 is TGCGCCAGCAGCTCGAACGACAGCTACTTTGGCTACACCTTC.

The chain carries TRBV5-1 and TRBJ1-2, with TRBD1 matching 7 bases. The CDR3 is made up of 15 amino acids. Germline CDR1 SGHRS, CDR2 YFSETQ. J lost 5 bases, V lost 5 bases, and 12 bases had no gene match. CDR3 amino acids: CASRRQGSSLYGYTF. The DNA for the CDR3 is TGCGCCAGCAGGCGACAGGGTAGTAGCTTATATGGCTACACCTTC.

The chain has TRBV10-3 and TRBJ1-6; TRBD1 aligns across 7 bases. The trim removed 8 bases at V and 7 bases at J, leaving 8 bases unmatched. CDR3 length equals 14 residues. Per the germline V gene, CDR1 is ENHRY and CDR2 is SYGVKD. The CDR3 nucleotides read TGTGCCATCGGCCAACAGGGGTTGAATTCACCCCTCCACTTT. Translation: CAIGQQGLNSPLHF.

A few counts support this clonotype. The J gene is TRBJ2-1, the V gene TRBV27, with 7 bases matching TRBD2. V trimming: 3 bases; J trimming: 6 bases; junction bases outside the gene matches: 2. From germline, CDR1 is MNHEY and CDR2 SMNVEV (reference sequence). The CDR3 runs 13 residues. CDR3 residues: CASSFSGVNEQFF. CDR3 bases: TGTGCCAGCAGTTTCAGCGGGGTCAATGAGCAGTTCTTC.

This clonotype was found a few times. The V and J genes are TRBV20-1 and TRBJ2-1; D not resolved. The CDR3 runs to 14 residues. The ends were cut back, 3 bases at V and 2 bases at J, with 11 bases in the middle. Germline V gene sequence: CDR1 DFQATT, CDR2 SNEGSKA (reference sequence). CDR3: CSARRILAYNEQFF. CDR3 nucleotide sequence: TGCAGTGCTAGGAGAATCCTAGCCTACAATGAGCAGTTCTTC.

The chain is built from TRBV20-1 and TRBJ2-4; tentative D call: TRBD1 (6 bases). Deletions cut 5 bases from V and 4 bases from J, with 15 bases between. Germline V gene data show CDR1 as DFQATT and CDR2 as SNEGSKA (reference sequence). The CDR3 totals 14 residues. The CDR3 sequence: CSAGRTDQKNIQYF. The CDR3 bases are TGCAGTGCTGGTCGGACAGACCAAAAAAACATTCAGTACTTC.

The genes are TRBV4-2 and TRBJ2-6, with D possibly matching TRBD2 (5 bases). Trimming cost V 6 bases and J 0 bases, with 12 bases left between them. The CDR3 has 16 amino acids. Germline CDR1 LGHNA, CDR2 YNFKEQ. The CDR3 DNA reads TGTGCCAGCAGTTTGGGAGCCATCTCTGGGGCCAACGTCCTGACTTTC. Protein sequence: CASSLGAISGANVLTF.

V is TRBV5-5 and J is TRBJ2-3; 8 nucleotides agree with TRBD2. Unmatched junction bases numbered 12, after V lost 9 bases and J lost 6 bases. This CDR3 is built from 14 residues. Germline assignment: CDR1 SGHKS and CDR2 YYEKEE (reference sequence). As DNA, the CDR3 is TGTGCCACTTACCGGGGACTAGTAACCGATACGCAGTATTTT. Protein: CATYRGLVTDTQYF.

This chain connects TRBV3-1 to TRBJ1-1; possible D gene TRBD1, 5 bases. The V gene lost 3 bases and the J gene lost 6 bases, with 14 bases spanning the gap. This CDR3 spans 14 amino acids. The germline CDR1 and CDR2 sequences are LGHDT and YNNKEL (reference sequence). CDR3 loop: CASSQGRVGAEAFF. The CDR3 nucleotides read TGTGCCAGCAGCCAGGGCAGGGTAGGCGCTGAAGCTTTCTTT.

This clonotype was observed many times. The rearrangement links TRBV7-2 to TRBJ2-5; tentative D call: TRBD2 (7 bases). This CDR3 region has 14 residues. V lost 5 bases, J lost 5 bases, and 15 bases lay in between. Germline V CDR1 and CDR2: SGHTA, FQGNSA. CDR3 loop: CASSLTGGWETQYF. CDR3 nucleotides: TGTGCCAGCAGCCTAACGGGGGGCTGGGAGACCCAGTACTTC.

This clonotype was seen a handful of times. V is TRBV6-5 and J is TRBJ2-7; TRBD1 is a possible D gene (5 bases). The germline V gene has CDR1 MNHEY and CDR2 SVGAGI. Deletions cut 6 bases from V and 6 bases from J, with 9 bases between. The CDR3 totals 11 residues. The CDR3 DNA follows: TGTGCCAGCAGCTACAGGTTCGAGCAGTACTTC. Residues: CASSYRFEQYF.

This clonotype was detected only a few times. V and J are TRBV7-9 and TRBJ2-7; TRBD2 might be the D (5 bases). The V and J ends lost 4 bases and 0 bases respectively, with 13 bases between them. CDR1 is SEHNR and CDR2 is FQNEAQ in the germline V gene (reference sequence). The CDR3 length is 15 residues. The chain's CDR3 is CASSWYGESSYEQYF. CDR3 in DNA: TGTGCCAGCAGCTGGTATGGGGAGTCCTCCTACGAGCAGTACTTC.

This rearrangement joins TRBV10-3 to TRBJ2-6; 9 bases fit TRBD2. This CDR3 is built from 16 residues. CDR1 is ENHRY, CDR2 SYGVKD, per germline. V dropped 8 bases and J dropped 1; count of bases not matched to a gene: 6. Here the CDR3 DNA reads TGTGCCATCCTACTTAGCGGGGGTTCTGGGGCCAACGTCCTGACTTTC. This sequence encodes CAILLSGGSGANVLTF.

This clonotype was recorded many times. The V gene is TRBV20-1, the J gene TRBJ2-7, with 7 bases that match TRBD2. Germline CDR1 and CDR2: DFQATT and SNEGSKA (reference sequence). Trimming took 0 bases from V and 4 from J; bases not matched to a gene: 6. This CDR3 spans 14 amino acids. Written as DNA, the CDR3 is TGCAGTGCTAGAGATGTATTGGGGGGGTACGAGCAGTACTTC. This encodes CSARDVLGGYEQYF.

This clonotype occurred a few times. Here the CDR3 DNA reads TGTGCCAGCAACCCTCAGCCCAGGCGGAATGAGCAGTTCTTC. It is translated as CASNPQPRRNEQFF. The chain carries TRBV7-8 and TRBJ2-1; no firm D call. The V end lost 7 bases, the J end lost 7 bases, and 17 bases lay between the germline ends. Germline lookup yields CDR1 SGHVS and CDR2 FQNEAQ. The CDR3 spans 14 residues.

The chain couples TRBV5-1 to TRBJ2-2; D perhaps matches TRBD2 (6 bases). Trimming removed 1 base at V and 3 bases at J, with 13 bases between. The CDR3 loop spans 16 amino acids. Germline loops: CDR1 SGHRS, CDR2 YFSETQ. For the CDR3, the DNA is TGCGCCAGCAGCTTGATCGGAGGGACGTACACCGGGGAGCTGTTTTTT. Its translation: CASSLIGGTYTGELFF.

This chain uses TRBV6-4 with TRBJ1-2; D remains ambiguous. Deletions cut 5 bases from V and 1 base from J, with 11 bases between. Germline V gives CDR1 MRHNA, CDR2 SNTAGT. CDR3 length: 14 residues. CDR3 sequence: CASSRSPHNYGYTF. The DNA for the CDR3 is TGTGCCAGCAGTAGATCGCCACATAACTATGGCTACACCTTC.

The chain uses TRBV5-6 and TRBJ2-4; no reliable D call. V was shortened by 1 base and J by 7 bases, with 9 bases between the two germline ends. The CDR3 consists of 13 residues. Germline V gene data show CDR1 as SGHDT and CDR2 as YYEEEE. In DNA form, the CDR3 reads TGTGCCAGCAGCTTGACCCTGGGGAACATTCAGTACTTC. Translated: CASSLTLGNIQYF.

The chain joins TRBV4-3 to TRBJ2-1; 8 bases line up with TRBD1. J lost 12 bases, V lost 2 bases, and 15 bases had no gene match. CDR3 length equals 16 residues. The germline V gene encodes CDR1 LGHNA and CDR2 YSLEER. In nucleotides, the CDR3 is TGCGCCAGCAGCCAACAGGCGGACAGGGATATGAGAGGGCAGTTCTTC. Translating it yields CASSQQADRDMRGQFF.